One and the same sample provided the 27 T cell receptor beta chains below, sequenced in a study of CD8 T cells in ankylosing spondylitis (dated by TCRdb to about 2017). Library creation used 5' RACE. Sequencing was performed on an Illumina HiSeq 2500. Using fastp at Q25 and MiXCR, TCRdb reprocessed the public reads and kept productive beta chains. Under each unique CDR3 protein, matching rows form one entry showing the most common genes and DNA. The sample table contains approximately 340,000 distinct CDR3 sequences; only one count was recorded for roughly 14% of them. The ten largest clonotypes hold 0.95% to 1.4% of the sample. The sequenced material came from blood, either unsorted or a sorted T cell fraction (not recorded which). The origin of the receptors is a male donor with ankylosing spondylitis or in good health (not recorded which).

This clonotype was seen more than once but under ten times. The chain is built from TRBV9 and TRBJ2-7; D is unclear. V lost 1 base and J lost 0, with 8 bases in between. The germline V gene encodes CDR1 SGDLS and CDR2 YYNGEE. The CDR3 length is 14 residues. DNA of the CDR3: TGTGCCAGCAGCGTACTAGGCAGCTCCTACGAGCAGTACTTC. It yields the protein CASSVLGSSYEQYF.

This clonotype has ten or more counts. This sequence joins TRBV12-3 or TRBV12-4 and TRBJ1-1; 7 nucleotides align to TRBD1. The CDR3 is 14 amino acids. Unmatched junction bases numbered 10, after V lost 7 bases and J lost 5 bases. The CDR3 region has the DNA TGTGCCAGCATTAGTTCAGGGGGAGGAACTGAAGCTTTCTTT. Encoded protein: CASISSGGGTEAFF.

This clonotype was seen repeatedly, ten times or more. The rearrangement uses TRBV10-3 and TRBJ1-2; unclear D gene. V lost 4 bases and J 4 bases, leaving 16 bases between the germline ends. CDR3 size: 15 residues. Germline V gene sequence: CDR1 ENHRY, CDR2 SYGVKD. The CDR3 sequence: CAISGPDAAFYGYTF. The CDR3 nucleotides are TGTGCCATCAGTGGCCCGGATGCGGCATTCTATGGCTACACCTTC.

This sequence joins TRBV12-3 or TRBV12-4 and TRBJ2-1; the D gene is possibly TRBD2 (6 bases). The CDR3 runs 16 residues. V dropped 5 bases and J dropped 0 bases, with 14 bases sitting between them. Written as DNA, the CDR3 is TGTGCCAGCAGTCTACGCGGGGCTAGCTCCTACAATGAGCAGTTCTTC. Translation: CASSLRGASSYNEQFF.

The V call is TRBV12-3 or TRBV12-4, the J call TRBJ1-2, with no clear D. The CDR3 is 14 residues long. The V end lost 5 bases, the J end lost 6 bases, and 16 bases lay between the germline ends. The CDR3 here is CASSPSGGWNGYTF. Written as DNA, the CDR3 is TGTGCCAGCAGTCCCTCGGGTGGGTGGAATGGCTACACCTTC.

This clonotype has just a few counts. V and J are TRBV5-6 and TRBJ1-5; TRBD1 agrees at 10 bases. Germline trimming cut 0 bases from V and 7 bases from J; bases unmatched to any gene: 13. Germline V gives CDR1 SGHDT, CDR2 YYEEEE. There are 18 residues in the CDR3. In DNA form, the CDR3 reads TGTGCCAGCAGCTTGGCGGGACAGGGGAACCGGTGGGGCCAGCCCCAGCATTTT. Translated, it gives CASSLAGQGNRWGQPQHF.

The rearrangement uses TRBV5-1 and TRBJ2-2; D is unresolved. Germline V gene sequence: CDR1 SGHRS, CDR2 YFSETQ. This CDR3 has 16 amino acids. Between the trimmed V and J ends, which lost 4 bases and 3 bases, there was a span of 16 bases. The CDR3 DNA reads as TGCGCCAGCAGCCCCCGGGCCGGACGTTACACCGGGGAGCTGTTTTTT. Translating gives CASSPRAGRYTGELFF. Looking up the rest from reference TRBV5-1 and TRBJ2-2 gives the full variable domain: KAGVTQTPRYLIKTRGQQVTLSCSPISGHRSVSWYQQTPGQGLQFLFEYFSETQRNKGNFPGRFSGRQFSNSRSEMNVSTLELGDSALYLCASSPRAGRYTGELFFGEGSRLTVL.

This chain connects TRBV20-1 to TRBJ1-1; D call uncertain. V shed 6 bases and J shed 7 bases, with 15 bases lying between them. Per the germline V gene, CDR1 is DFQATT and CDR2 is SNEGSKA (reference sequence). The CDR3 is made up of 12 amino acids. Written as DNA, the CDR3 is TGCAGTGCCCAGCGGCGTACCGATGAAGCTTTCTTT. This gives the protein CSAQRRTDEAFF.

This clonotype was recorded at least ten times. The DNA of the CDR3 is TGCGCCAGCAGCCATGGGGGTTTTTTGAACACTGAAGCTTTCTTT. Translated, it gives CASSHGGFLNTEAFF. This sequence joins TRBV4-1 and TRBJ1-1; D might be TRBD1 (5 bases). V lost 3 bases to trimming and J lost 0 bases, with 11 bases between them. The germline V gene has CDR1 MGHRA and CDR2 YSYEKL. This CDR3 is 15 amino acids long.

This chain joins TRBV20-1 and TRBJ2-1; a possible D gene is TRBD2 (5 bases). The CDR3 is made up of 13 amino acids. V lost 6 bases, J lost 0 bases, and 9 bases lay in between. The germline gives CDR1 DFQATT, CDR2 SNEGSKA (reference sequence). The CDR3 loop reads CSAGGYSYNEQFF. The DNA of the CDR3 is TGCAGTGCGGGCGGGTACTCCTACAATGAGCAGTTCTTC.

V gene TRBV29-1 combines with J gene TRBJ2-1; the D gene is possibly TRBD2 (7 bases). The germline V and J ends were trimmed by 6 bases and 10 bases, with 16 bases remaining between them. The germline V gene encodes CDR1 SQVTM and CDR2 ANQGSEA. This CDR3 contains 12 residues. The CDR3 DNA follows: TGCAGCGTGAGGGGGGCGGGGGTCGAGCAGTTCTTC. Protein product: CSVRGAGVEQFF.

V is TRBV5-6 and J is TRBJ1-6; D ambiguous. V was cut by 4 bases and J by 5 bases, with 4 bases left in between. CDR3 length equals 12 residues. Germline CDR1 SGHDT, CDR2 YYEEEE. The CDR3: CASSRDNSPLHF. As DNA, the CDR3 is TGTGCCAGCAGCAGGGATAATTCACCCCTCCACTTT.

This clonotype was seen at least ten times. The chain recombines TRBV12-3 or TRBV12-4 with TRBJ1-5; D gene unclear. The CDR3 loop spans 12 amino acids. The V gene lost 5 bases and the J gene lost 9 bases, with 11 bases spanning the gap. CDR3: CASSEGPMPQHF. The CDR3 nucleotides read TGTGCCAGCAGTGAAGGGCCGATGCCCCAGCATTTT.

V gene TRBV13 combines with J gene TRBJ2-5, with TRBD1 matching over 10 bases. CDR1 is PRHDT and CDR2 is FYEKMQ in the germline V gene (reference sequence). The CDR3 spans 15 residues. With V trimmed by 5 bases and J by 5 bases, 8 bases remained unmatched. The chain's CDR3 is CASSAYGTGEETQYF. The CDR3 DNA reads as TGTGCCAGCAGCGCATACGGGACAGGGGAGGAGACCCAGTACTTC.

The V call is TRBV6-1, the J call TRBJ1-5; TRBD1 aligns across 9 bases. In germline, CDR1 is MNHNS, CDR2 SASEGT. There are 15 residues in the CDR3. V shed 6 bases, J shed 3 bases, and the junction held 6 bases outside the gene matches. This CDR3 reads CASSPGQGLNQPQHF. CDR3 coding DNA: TGTGCCAGCAGCCCGGGACAGGGCCTCAATCAGCCCCAGCATTTT.

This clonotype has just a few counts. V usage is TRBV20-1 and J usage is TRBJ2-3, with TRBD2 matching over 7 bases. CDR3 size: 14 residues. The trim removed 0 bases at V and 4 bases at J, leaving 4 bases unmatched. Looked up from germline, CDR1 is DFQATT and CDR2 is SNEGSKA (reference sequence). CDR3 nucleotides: TGCAGTGCTAGAGATATGCGGGGGTCAGATACGCAGTATTTT. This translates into CSARDMRGSDTQYF.

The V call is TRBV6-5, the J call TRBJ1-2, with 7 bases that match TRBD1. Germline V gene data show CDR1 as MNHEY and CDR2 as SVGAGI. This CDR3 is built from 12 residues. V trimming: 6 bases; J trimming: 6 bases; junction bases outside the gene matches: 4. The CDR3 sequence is CASSRGVNGYTF. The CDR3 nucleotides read TGTGCCAGCAGCAGGGGGGTCAATGGCTACACCTTC.

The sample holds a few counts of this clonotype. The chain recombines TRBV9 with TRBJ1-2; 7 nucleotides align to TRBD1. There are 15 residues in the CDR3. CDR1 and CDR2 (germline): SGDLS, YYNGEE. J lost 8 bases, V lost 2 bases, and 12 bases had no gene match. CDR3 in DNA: TGTGCCAGCAGCGTCGACAGGGTGCGGGATATAGGCTACACCTTC. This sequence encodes CASSVDRVRDIGYTF.

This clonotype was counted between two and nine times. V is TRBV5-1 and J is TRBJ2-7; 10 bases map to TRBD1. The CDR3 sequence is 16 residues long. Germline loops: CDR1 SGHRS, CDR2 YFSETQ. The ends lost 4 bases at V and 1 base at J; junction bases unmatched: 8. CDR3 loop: CASSASRDRGSYEQYF. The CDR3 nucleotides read TGCGCCAGCAGCGCCTCGAGGGACAGGGGATCCTACGAGCAGTACTTC.

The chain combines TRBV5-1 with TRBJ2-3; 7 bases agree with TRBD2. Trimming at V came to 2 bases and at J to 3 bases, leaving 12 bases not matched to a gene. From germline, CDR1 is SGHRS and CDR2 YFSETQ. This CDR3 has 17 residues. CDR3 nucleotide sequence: TGCGCCAGCAGCTTACGAGCGGGAAGTCTTAGGACAGATACGCAGTATTTT. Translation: CASSLRAGSLRTDTQYF.

The CDR3 protein is CASSLGDATGELFF. The DNA for the CDR3 is TGCGCCAGCAGCTTGGGGGACGCCACCGGGGAGCTGTTTTTT. The chain couples TRBV5-1 to TRBJ2-2; possibly TRBD1 or TRBD2 for D (5 bases each). The CDR3 runs 14 residues. Germline V gene lookup returns CDR1 SGHRS and CDR2 YFSETQ. The V end lost 0 bases, the J end lost 4 bases, and 7 bases lay between the germline ends.

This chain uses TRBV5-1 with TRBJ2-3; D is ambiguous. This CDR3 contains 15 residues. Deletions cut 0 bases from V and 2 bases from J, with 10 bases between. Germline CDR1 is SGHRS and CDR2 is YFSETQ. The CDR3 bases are TGCGCCAGCAGCTTGGGGCCGGAGACCACAGATACGCAGTATTTT. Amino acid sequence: CASSLGPETTDTQYF.

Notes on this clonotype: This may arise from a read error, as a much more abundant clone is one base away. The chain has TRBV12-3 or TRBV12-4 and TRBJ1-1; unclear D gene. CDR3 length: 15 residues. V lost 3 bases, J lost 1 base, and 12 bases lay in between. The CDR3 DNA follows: TGTGCCAGCAGTTTCTGCAGGTCCGGGAACACTGAAGCTTTCTTT. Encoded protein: CASSFCRSGNTEAFF.

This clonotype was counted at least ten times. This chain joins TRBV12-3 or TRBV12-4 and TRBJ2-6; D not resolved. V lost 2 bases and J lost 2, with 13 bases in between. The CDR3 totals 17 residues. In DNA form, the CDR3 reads TGTGCCAGCAGTTTAATTCGAAGAAGACCTGGGGCCAACGTCCTGACTTTC. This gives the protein CASSLIRRRPGANVLTF.

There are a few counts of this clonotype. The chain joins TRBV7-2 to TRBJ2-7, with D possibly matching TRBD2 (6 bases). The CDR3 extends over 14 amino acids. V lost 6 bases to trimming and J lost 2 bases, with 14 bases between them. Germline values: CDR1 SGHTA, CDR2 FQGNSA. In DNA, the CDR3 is TGTGCCAGCAGGGGAGGCGTGACAGCCTACGAGCAGTACTTC. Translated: CASRGGVTAYEQYF. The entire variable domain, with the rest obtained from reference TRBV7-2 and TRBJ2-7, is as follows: GAGVSQSPSNKVTEKGKDVELRCDPISGHTALYWYRQSLGQGLEFLIYFQGNSAPDKSGLPSDRFSAERTGGSVSTLTIQRTQQEDSAVYLCASRGGVTAYEQYFGPGTRLTVT.

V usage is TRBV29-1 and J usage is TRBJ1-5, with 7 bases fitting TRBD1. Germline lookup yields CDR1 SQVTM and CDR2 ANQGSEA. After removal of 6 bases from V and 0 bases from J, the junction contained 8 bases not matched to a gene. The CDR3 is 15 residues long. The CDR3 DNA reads TGCAGCGTCCGGACGACAGGGAATAGCAATCAGCCCCAGCATTTT. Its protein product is CSVRTTGNSNQPQHF. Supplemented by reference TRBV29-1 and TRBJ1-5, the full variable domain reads SAVISQKPSRDICQRGTSLTIQCQVDSQVTMMFWYRQQPGQSLTLIATANQGSEATYESGFVIDKFPISRPNLTFSTLTVSNMSPEDSSIYLCSVRTTGNSNQPQHFGDGTRLSIL.

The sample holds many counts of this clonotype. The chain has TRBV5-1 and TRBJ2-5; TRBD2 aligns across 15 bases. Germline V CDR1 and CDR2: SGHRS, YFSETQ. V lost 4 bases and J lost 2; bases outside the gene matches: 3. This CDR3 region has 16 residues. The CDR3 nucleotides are TGCGCCAGCAGCCCGGGACTAGCGGGAGGTCAAGAGACCCAGTACTTC. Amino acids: CASSPGLAGGQETQYF.